This TCR beta chain derives from a study of sequential checkpoint blockade in melanoma. Described treatment: randomized to nivolumab then ipilimumab (arm A) or the reverse (arm B). Libraries were prepared by immunoSEQ multiplex PCR; TCRdb keeps only in-frame clonotypes and omits some of them. The data hold 20,000 to 25,000 clones, with 82% observed a single time. This material consisted of CD8+ T cells sorted from blood (inferred from file names), taken from a patient given nivolumab and ipilimumab in sequence. The receptor was isolated from a human donor with melanoma.

The CDR3, as DNA: TGTGCCAGCAGACTTAACGGGGCTAATGAAAAACTGTTTTTT. It specifies CASRLNGANEKLFF. The V call is TRBV6-1, the J call TRBJ1-4; D is unclear. Germline loops: CDR1 MNHNS, CDR2 SASEGT. Trimming shortened V by 6 bases and J by 3 bases, and 11 bases separated the two germline ends. The CDR3 loop spans 14 amino acids.